The 27 T cell receptor beta chains below all came from one sample that was sequenced in a study of T-cell memory formation after mild COVID-19. TCRdb reprocessed the 5' RACE reads via MiXCR and lists one record per CDR3 protein. The table lists about 350,000 distinct CDR3 sequences, around 13% of them singletons. Sample: PBMCs or a T cell subset sorted from them (not recorded which). These receptors originate from a young man who had mild COVID-19 (a few samples of this study predate the infection). Cell type and time point are not known.

This clonotype occurred a few times. DNA of the CDR3: TGTGCCAGCGGGGCGGGACAGGGCAGGGACACTGAAGCTTTCTTT. Protein sequence: CASGAGQGRDTEAFF. V usage is TRBV6-6 and J usage is TRBJ1-1; 9 bases are shared with TRBD1. CDR1 and CDR2 from the germline V gene are MNHNY and SVGAGI (reference sequence). Losses at the gene ends were 8 bases for V and 3 bases for J; bases not matched to a gene: 10. The CDR3 sequence is 15 residues long.

There are a few counts of this clonotype. The gene calls are TRBV12-3 or TRBV12-4 and TRBJ2-5; D remains unclear. Trimming stripped 5 bases from V and 0 bases from J, with 13 bases between. The CDR3 sequence is 15 residues long. The CDR3 sequence: CASSPPRRDQETQYF. The CDR3 nucleotides are TGTGCCAGCAGTCCACCCCGTAGGGACCAAGAGACCCAGTACTTC.

The chain uses TRBV5-1 and TRBJ2-5, with 9 bases lining up with TRBD1. From germline, CDR1 is SGHRS and CDR2 YFSETQ. The CDR3 has 15 residues. Losses at the gene ends were 3 bases for V and 5 bases for J; bases not matched to a gene: 8. CDR3 bases: TGCGCCAGCAGCTCGGGGACAGGGTCCGGCGAGACCCAGTACTTC. Residues: CASSSGTGSGETQYF.

The chain is built from TRBV9 and TRBJ2-7; D possibly corresponds to TRBD1 (6 bases). Germline V gene sequence: CDR1 SGDLS, CDR2 YYNGEE. The germline V and J ends were trimmed by 0 bases and 1 base, with 14 bases remaining between them. This CDR3 spans 16 amino acids. CDR3 in DNA: TGTGCCAGCAGCGTAGAGGACAGAGCCCCTTCCTACGAGCAGTACTTC. It specifies CASSVEDRAPSYEQYF.

The CDR3 reads CASRKETQYF. Here the CDR3 DNA reads TGTGCCAGCAGAAAGGAGACCCAGTACTTC. The gene calls are TRBV25-1 and TRBJ2-5; D is unclear. The CDR3 is 10 amino acids. Between the trimmed V and J ends, which lost 6 bases and 5 bases, there was a span of 4 bases. Germline CDR1 and CDR2: MGHDK and SYGVNS.

This clonotype was detected many times. This rearrangement joins TRBV7-9 to TRBJ2-1; 11 nucleotides agree with TRBD1. This CDR3 spans 16 amino acids. The germline CDR1 and CDR2 sequences are SEHNR and FQNEAQ (reference sequence). Unmatched junction bases numbered 7, after V lost 4 bases and J lost 5 bases. The CDR3 sequence is CASSSRTGGSDNEQFF. In nucleotides, the CDR3 is TGTGCCAGCAGCTCTCGGACAGGGGGCAGCGACAATGAGCAGTTCTTC.

This clonotype was seen at least ten times. The chain uses TRBV5-1 and TRBJ2-1; D unclear. The CDR3 runs 16 residues. CDR1 and CDR2 from the germline V gene are SGHRS and YFSETQ. The V gene lost 0 bases and the J gene lost 0 bases, with 10 bases spanning the gap. Written as DNA, the CDR3 is TGCGCCAGCAGCTTGGGACCGTTAAGCTCCTACAATGAGCAGTTCTTC. It encodes CASSLGPLSSYNEQFF.

This chain uses TRBV5-4 with TRBJ1-2; 9 bases are shared with TRBD1. There are 15 residues in the CDR3. CDR1 and CDR2 (germline): SGHNT, YYREEE (reference sequence). V lost 6 bases, J lost 0 bases, and 6 bases stayed unmatched. As DNA, the CDR3 is TGTGCCAGCATCGCAACAGGGGGCTCTAACTATGGCTACACCTTC. It codes for CASIATGGSNYGYTF. The variable domain in full, with the rest retrieved from reference TRBV5-4 and TRBJ1-2, is ETGVTQSPTHLIKTRGQQVTLRCSSQSGHNTVSWYQQALGQGPQFIFQYYREEENGRGNFPPRFSGLQFPNYSSELNVNALELDDSALYLCASIATGGSNYGYTFGSGTRLTVV.

J is TRBJ2-5 and V is TRBV16, with no clear D. CDR1 and CDR2 from the germline V gene are KGHSY and FQNENV. Trimming took 7 bases from V and 7 from J, leaving 16 bases between them. The CDR3 runs to 13 residues. The CDR3 region has the DNA TGTGCCAGCACCGCGGTAAGGGCAGGGACCCAGTACTTC. Translating it yields CASTAVRAGTQYF.

V is TRBV6-1 and J is TRBJ2-3; no reliable D call. The CDR3 totals 12 residues. Trimming removed 2 bases from V and 6 bases from J, with 6 bases in between. The germline V gene has CDR1 MNHNS and CDR2 SASEGT. Here the CDR3 DNA reads TGTGCCAGCAGTGAACAGGAGGATACGCAGTATTTT. Translating gives CASSEQEDTQYF.

This clonotype appeared a few times. The genes are TRBV20-1 and TRBJ1-2; 8 bases are shared with TRBD1. With V trimmed by 2 bases and J by 7 bases, 6 bases remained unmatched. Looked up from germline, CDR1 is DFQATT and CDR2 is SNEGSKA (reference sequence). The CDR3 is made up of 13 amino acids. For the CDR3, the DNA is TGCAGTGCTAGAAGAGACAGGGGACCTGGCTACACCTTC. Translated: CSARRDRGPGYTF.

There are a few counts of this clonotype. CDR3 in amino acids: CASRGDRTQETQYF. CDR3 sequence (DNA): TGTGCCAGCAGAGGGGACAGGACCCAAGAGACCCAGTACTTC. This chain joins TRBV2 and TRBJ2-5; TRBD1 matches at 8 bases. Germline V gene lookup returns CDR1 SNHLY and CDR2 FYNNEI. This CDR3 comprises 14 residues. Losses at the gene ends were 6 bases for V and 1 base for J; bases not matched to a gene: 4.

The chain couples TRBV19 to TRBJ2-7; TRBD1 matches at 11 bases. V lost 3 bases to trimming and J lost 3 bases; unmatched junction nucleotides: 4. This CDR3 has 15 residues. The germline V gene has CDR1 LNHDA and CDR2 SQIVND (reference sequence). The CDR3 DNA follows: TGTGCCAGTAGTATCACCGGGACAGGGGGCTACGAGCAGTACTTC. This codes for CASSITGTGGYEQYF.

The V gene is TRBV2, the J gene TRBJ2-4; unclear D gene. Trimming took 7 bases from V and 0 from J, leaving 10 bases between them. Germline-derived CDR1 and CDR2 are SNHLY and FYNNEI. There are 14 residues in the CDR3. Here the CDR3 DNA reads TGTGCCAGCACCCTGGCACTAGCCAAAAACATTCAGTACTTC. The encoded protein is CASTLALAKNIQYF.

The table lists this clonotype with many counts. The chain combines TRBV5-1 with TRBJ2-5; D is perhaps TRBD1 (5 bases). Germline values: CDR1 SGHRS, CDR2 YFSETQ. The length of the CDR3 is 13 residues. Trimming shortened V by 4 bases and J by 5 bases, and 12 bases separated the two germline ends. The CDR3, as DNA: TGCGCCAGCAGCAATCAGGGATCGGAGACCCAGTACTTC. This codes for CASSNQGSETQYF.

This clonotype occurred many times. This sequence joins TRBV7-3 and TRBJ2-3; no firm D call. V was shortened by 1 base and J by 5 bases, with 7 bases between the two germline ends. There are 13 residues in the CDR3. From germline, CDR1 is SGHTA and CDR2 FQGTGA. The CDR3 nucleotides read TGTGCCAGCAGCTTAAGTCCCCGAGATACGCAGTATTTT. This gives the protein CASSLSPRDTQYF.

The gene calls are TRBV12-3 or TRBV12-4 and TRBJ1-5; a weak D match, TRBD1 (5 bases). The CDR3 runs 14 residues. Trimming removed 6 bases from V and 5 bases from J, with 14 bases in between. CDR3 coding DNA: TGTGCCAGCAGCCCTAGCGACAGTTATCAGCCCCAGCATTTT. It codes for CASSPSDSYQPQHF.

This clonotype appeared a few times. Being one base from a much bigger clone, this may be a read error. The chain employs TRBV25-1 and TRBJ2-3; 8 bases agree with TRBD2. The CDR3 loop spans 14 amino acids. The trim removed 4 bases at V and 1 base at J, leaving 1 base unmatched. Germline assignment: CDR1 MGHDK and CDR2 SYGVNS. CDR3 nucleotides: TGTGCCAGCAGTGGAGCGGGGGGCACAGATACGCAGTATTTT. It translates to CASSGAGGTDTQYF.

This clonotype was seen many times. V and J are TRBV7-9 and TRBJ2-5, with 9 nucleotides matching TRBD1. The germline CDR1 and CDR2 sequences are SEHNR and FQNEAQ (reference sequence). The junction had 2 bases not matched to a gene; V was cut back by 5 bases and J by 4 bases. CDR3 length: 13 residues. CDR3 residues: CASSRDRAETQYF. The DNA of the CDR3 is TGTGCCAGCAGCCGGGACAGGGCAGAGACCCAGTACTTC. The complete variable domain, with remaining parts taken from reference TRBV7-9 and TRBJ2-5, reads DTGVSQNPRHKITKRGQNVTFRCDPISEHNRLYWYRQTLGQGPEFLTYFQNEAQLEKSRLLSDRFSAERPKGSFSTLEIQRTEQGDSAMYLCASSRDRAETQYFGPGTRLLVL.

This clonotype occurred many times. V is TRBV12-3 or TRBV12-4 and J is TRBJ2-3; 7 bases are shared with TRBD2. This CDR3 region has 17 residues. V shed 5 bases, J shed 0 bases, and the junction held 11 bases outside the gene matches. The CDR3 DNA follows: TGTGCCAGCAGTCCGCCCAAAGCGGGGCTTAGCACAGATACGCAGTATTTT. Translation gives CASSPPKAGLSTDTQYF.

This chain uses TRBV6-2 or TRBV6-3 with TRBJ1-6; TRBD1 is a possible D gene (6 bases). The CDR3 extends over 13 amino acids. Trimming left V 6 bases short and J 9 bases short, with 12 bases between. Looked up from germline, CDR1 is MNHEY and CDR2 is SVGEGT. The CDR3 reads CASRLQGGSPLHF. The CDR3 DNA is TGTGCCAGCAGATTACAGGGCGGTTCACCCCTCCACTTT.

This clonotype has more than one count but fewer than ten. This rearrangement joins TRBV7-9 to TRBJ2-3; D is unresolved. This CDR3 region has 14 residues. CDR1 and CDR2 from the germline V gene are SEHNR and FQNEAQ (reference sequence). Trimming shortened V by 5 bases and J by 2 bases, and 11 bases separated the two germline ends. CDR3 sequence: CASSPLLFTDTQYF. The CDR3 bases are TGTGCCAGCAGCCCCTTACTCTTCACAGATACGCAGTATTTT. The variable domain in full, with the rest retrieved from reference TRBV7-9 and TRBJ2-3, is DTGVSQNPRHKITKRGQNVTFRCDPISEHNRLYWYRQTLGQGPEFLTYFQNEAQLEKSRLLSDRFSAERPKGSFSTLEIQRTEQGDSAMYLCASSPLLFTDTQYFGPGTRLTVL.

There are many counts of this clonotype. The chain couples TRBV7-2 to TRBJ2-1; 15 bases fit TRBD2. CDR1 and CDR2 (germline): SGHTA, FQGNSA. The junction had 12 bases not matched to a gene; V was cut back by 5 bases and J by 4 bases. This CDR3 has 19 residues. The CDR3 spells CASSIRTSGGATWYNEQFF. The CDR3, as DNA: TGTGCCAGCAGCATAAGGACTAGCGGGGGGGCGACTTGGTACAATGAGCAGTTCTTC.

The chain employs TRBV5-4 and TRBJ2-3; D unresolved. V dropped 1 base and J dropped 3 bases, with 6 bases sitting between them. The CDR3 contains 13 residues. Germline V gene data show CDR1 as SGHNT and CDR2 as YYREEE (reference sequence). CDR3 coding DNA: TGTGCCAGCAGCTTGACAGCAACAGATACGCAGTATTTT. Translation gives CASSLTATDTQYF. The full variable domain, in which reference TRBV5-4 and TRBJ2-3 provide the parts outside the CDR3, is ETGVTQSPTHLIKTRGQQVTLRCSSQSGHNTVSWYQQALGQGPQFIFQYYREEENGRGNFPPRFSGLQFPNYSSELNVNALELDDSALYLCASSLTATDTQYFGPGTRLTVL.

This clonotype has a handful of counts. This chain links TRBV20-1 with TRBJ2-5, with TRBD2 identical over 9 bases. The CDR3 has 11 amino acids. With V trimmed by 5 bases and J by 7 bases, 2 bases remained unmatched. Germline V gene lookup returns CDR1 DFQATT and CDR2 SNEGSKA (reference sequence). CDR3 protein: CSAVTSGTQYF. CDR3 in DNA: TGCAGTGCTGTGACTAGCGGGACCCAGTACTTC.

This clonotype has more than one count but fewer than ten. The chain employs TRBV12-3 or TRBV12-4 and TRBJ2-7; 8 bases are a match to TRBD1. The V segment lost 5 bases and the J segment 3 bases; nucleotides outside the gene matches: 12. CDR3 size: 16 residues. The CDR3 protein is CASSPRGTGGIYEQYV. DNA for the CDR3: TGTGCCAGCAGTCCGAGGGGCACAGGGGGTATCTACGAGCAGTACGTC.

The V and J genes are TRBV4-1 and TRBJ1-2; TRBD1 aligns across 9 bases. Per the germline V gene, CDR1 is MGHRA and CDR2 is YSYEKL. The length of the CDR3 is 17 residues. The junction had 12 bases not matched to a gene; V was cut back by 2 bases and J by 5 bases. The CDR3 sequence: CASSQLFTGTGTYGYTF. The CDR3 DNA follows: TGCGCCAGCAGCCAACTATTTACCGGGACAGGGACGTATGGCTACACCTTC.